This TCR beta chain was retrieved from a study of response to subunit inactivated influenza vaccine. A single record per CDR3 protein comes from TCRdb applying MiXCR to the RT-PCR reads. Of just over 300,000 distinct CDR3 sequences in the sample, 20% to 25% were seen once. The CDR3 covers 15 residues. Trimming cost V 3 bases and J 5 bases, with 16 bases left between them. The germline gives CDR1 SNHLY, CDR2 FYNNEI. This clonotype was observed a handful of times. Its antigen is still unknown. Study-level findings and limits: A suggestion made by the authors is that each seasonal influenza vaccination recruits few new T cells.

The sample consisted of PBMCs from blood, taken about 20 months after vaccination. This TCR derives from a man aged 45 to 70 who received an inactivated influenza vaccine. The rearrangement links TRBV2 to TRBJ2-5; maybe TRBD2 (6 bases). CDR3 residues: CASSDRLGGGETQYF. In DNA form, the CDR3 reads TGTGCCAGCAGTGATAGACTGGGAGGCGGGGAGACCCAGTACTTC.